The sequence of this T cell receptor (beta chain) was determined in a study of cytomegalovirus exposure and HLA in healthy donors. Overall study findings and caveats: Highly shared sequence variants in one cluster were likely a sequencing artifact. A later analysis found common viral pathogens apparently linked to several of the most significant clusters. In vitro data verified three CMV-associated chains as specific for CMV antigens.

The PCR employed 60 Vbeta primers together with 13 Jbeta primers. The data were produced by immunoSEQ multiplex PCR, yet TCRdb's version contains in-frame clones alone and is incomplete. In the table there are 150,000 to 200,000 clones, about 81% of which are singletons. With V trimmed by 4 bases and J by 5 bases, 9 bases remained unmatched. Germline loops: CDR1 SGHTA, CDR2 FQGTGA. The CDR3 extends over 15 amino acids. Every donor was a healthy person donating bone marrow. Turning to this clone: The antigen remains undetermined.

The sample taken for sequencing was PBMCs. The chain joins TRBV7-3 to TRBJ2-7; 9 bases are shared with TRBD1. This clonotype originated in a girl aged 10-17 years in good health and CMV-seropositive. The CDR3 bases are TGTGCCAGCAGCTCCCGGGGACAGGGTCATAACGAGCAGTACTTC. It yields the protein CASSSRGQGHNEQYF. Using reference TRBV7-3 and TRBJ2-7 for the parts outside the CDR3, the full variable domain is GAGVSQTPSNKVTEKGKYVELRCDPISGHTALYWYRQSLGQGPEFLIYFQGTGAADDSGLPNDRFFAVRPEGSVSTLKIQRTERGDSAVYLCASSSRGQGHNEQYFGPGTRLTVT.